This T cell receptor beta chain originates from a study of blood T cells in healthy people across ages. Study overall: Per two T cells, template switching captured roughly one barcoded beta molecule.

V was clipped by 2 bases and J by 6 bases; unmatched bases: 4. Germline CDR1 is SNHLY and CDR2 is FYNNEI. The length of the CDR3 is 15 residues. Only a few counts were recorded for this clonotype. A sample-barcoded 5' primer and a J-beta primer mix were used in a second PCR of roughly 6 to 11 cycles. TCRdb reprocessed the 5' RACE reads via MiXCR and lists one record per CDR3 protein. The sample has about 640,000 distinct CDR3 sequences, roughly three fifths seen once. This chain joins TRBV2 and TRBJ2-1; 10 nucleotides agree with TRBD2. This receptor was identified in a man in his sixties in good health. The sequenced material came from blood. The CDR3 loop is CASSEMSSGGNEQFF. CDR3 DNA: TGTGCCAGCAGTGAAATGTCTAGCGGGGGCAATGAGCAGTTCTTC.